This TCR beta chain was identified during a study of T cell repertoires in cytomegalovirus infection. TCRdb passed the reads through MiXCR, listing each CDR3 protein once. The table has around 750,000 distinct CDR3 sequences, less than 35% seen once. This clonotype showed up just once. Its target is not known. Germline CDR1 reads WNHNN; CDR2 reads SYGVQD (reference sequence). This CDR3 contains 13 residues. V was pared by 2 bases and J by 3 bases, with 1 base of the junction left unmatched. The sequenced sample was cultured CD8+ T cells from PBMCs, obtained from culture after CMV antigen stimulation. This chain links TRBV10-1 with TRBJ2-7; 7 bases match TRBD1. This TCR was recovered from a human donor in good health (CMV status not recorded). Some clones in this sample may be carry-over from other donors' samples. CDR3 loop: CASSEGQVYEQYF. The CDR3 nucleotides are TGCGCCAGCAGTGAGGGACAGGTCTACGAGCAGTACTTC.